The rows below give T cell receptor beta chains drawn from one sample of a study of blood T cell repertoires in COVID-19. Clones were read by immunoSEQ multiplex PCR, and TCRdb kept only the in-frame ones, dropping some. The sample comprises about 97,000 clones, approximately 89% of which are singletons, and just under 20% rests with the top ten. Sequenced: peripheral blood. The receptors stem from a human donor in a cohort sampled during active COVID-19. The CDR3 runs from the conserved cysteine through the conserved F or W. Fields, in order: J gene, V gene, D gene, CDR3 protein, CDR3 DNA. D genes are given only for firm matches.

TRBJ2-3,TRBV3-1/TRBV3-2,-,CASSQGTSTDTQYF,TGTGCCAGCAGCCAGGGGACTAGCACAGATACGCAGTATTTT
TRBJ1-1,TRBV10-3,TRBD1,CAISEPGQLNTEAFF,TGTGCCATCAGTGAGCCGGGACAGCTGAACACTGAAGCTTTCTTT
TRBJ1-5,TRBV6-5,-,CASNKDRTNQPQHF,TGTGCCAGCAACAAGGACAGAACGAATCAGCCCCAGCATTTT
TRBJ2-7,TRBV29-1,TRBD1,CSAAEPQGVEQYF,TGCAGCGCGGCAGAACCCCAGGGGGTCGAGCAGTACTTC
TRBJ1-4,TRBV5-1,TRBD1,CASSSRTGDAEKLFF,TGCGCCAGCAGCTCCCGGACAGGGGATGCGGAAAAACTGTTTTTT
TRBJ1-1,TRBV6-5,TRBD1,CASNAGTGGAFF,TGTGCCAGCAACGCCGGGACAGGGGGAGCTTTCTTT
TRBJ1-5,TRBV7-8,-,CASSLGGANQPQHF,TGTGCCAGCAGCTTGGGGGGGGCCAATCAGCCCCAGCATTTT
TRBJ1-3,TRBV5-5,TRBD1,CASSLGTAGNTIYF,TGTGCCAGCAGTTTGGGGACAGCGGGAAACACCATATATTTT
TRBJ2-3,TRBV24-1,TRBD2,CATSDPSGGGQDTQYF,TGTGCCACCAGTGATCCCAGCGGGGGAGGTCAAGATACGCAGTATTTT
TRBJ2-3,TRBV5-1,TRBD2,CASSFTASGSKADTQYF,TGCGCCAGCAGCTTTACGGCTAGCGGGAGTAAAGCAGATACGCAGTATTTT
TRBJ2-5,TRBV6-5,TRBD1,CASTFSGQGQETQYF,TGTGCCAGCACATTTTCGGGACAGGGACAAGAGACCCAGTACTTC
TRBJ1-1,TRBV19,-,CASSMWGPDTEAFF,TGTGCCAGTAGTATGTGGGGGCCGGACACTGAAGCTTTCTTT